This TCR beta chain appears in the sequencing data of a study of spatial heterogeneity in lung cancer. By sample fraction, this clonotype is medium-sized. The antigen remains undetermined. Regarding time point: sample taken at primary tumor resection. Study-level results: In tumors, expanded intratumoral alpha and beta TCR counts tracked mutation counts.

TCRdb fed the 5' RACE reads into MiXCR, producing one record per CDR3 protein. Found here are roughly 3,300 distinct CDR3 sequences, about 5.5% of them singletons; the top ten hold approximately 31%. Unmatched junction bases numbered 11, after V lost 7 bases and J lost 2 bases. CDR3 size: 15 residues. The chain recombines TRBV12-3 or TRBV12-4 with TRBJ2-7; TRBD1 matches 7 bases. This TCR derives from a female donor with early-stage non-small cell lung cancer. The sample in question was lung tumor tissue, obtained at surgery. CDR3: CASTNGTVPPYEQYF. DNA for the CDR3: TGTGCCAGCACCAATGGGACAGTTCCTCCCTACGAGCAGTACTTC.